This T cell receptor (beta chain) was documented in a study of T cell responses to AZD1222 COVID-19 vaccine. Study-wide results and limits: Mostly white British, mostly female donors; authors suggested clonal diversity may be underestimated. Regions left unmutated in variants are reportedly the target of nearly half of spike-specific TCRs. Two AZD1222 doses significantly raised spike-specific TCR breadth and depth over controls. Seropositive at baseline were only a handful of AZD1222 recipients.

In regard to this clone: The antigen remains undetermined.

Generated by immunoSEQ multiplex PCR, the TCRdb table keeps only in-frame clones and is missing some. The sample lists over 60,000 clones, around 87% occurring once. The CDR3 is 16 residues long. V lost 1 base to trimming and J lost 3 bases; unmatched junction nucleotides: 7. Per the germline V gene, CDR1 is SGHTA and CDR2 is FQGTGA. The TCR sequence derives from an adult in good health. Sequenced material: peripheral blood, taken on day 0 of AZD1222 vaccination. V gene TRBV7-3 combines with J gene TRBJ2-7; the match to TRBD1 covers 9 bases. This chain's CDR3 is CASSLIARDRDYEQYF. The CDR3 coding sequence is TGTGCCAGCAGCTTAATAGCCCGGGACAGGGACTACGAGCAGTACTTC. The full variable domain, rest sourced from reference TRBV7-3 and TRBJ2-7, is GAGVSQTPSNKVTEKGKYVELRCDPISGHTALYWYRQSLGQGPEFLIYFQGTGAADDSGLPNDRFFAVRPEGSVSTLKIQRTERGDSAVYLCASSLIARDRDYEQYFGPGTRLTVT.